This TCR beta chain was found in a study of blood T cell repertoires in COVID-19. Across the study: Whether acute or convalescent, the COVID-19 samples came from the United States, Italy and Spain. T cells, B-cell-depleted T cells, or PBMCs provided the cDNA or gDNA that served as material.

As processed by the authors: The assay estimated nucleated cells by amplifying reference gene primers. Using immunoSEQ multiplex PCR, the repertoire was profiled, and TCRdb retains in-frame clones only, with some absent. D and trimming come from the DNA, and the V and J calls and clone size come from that table. The profile shows a few hundred thousand clones, over 70% of them singletons. Germline V gives CDR1 SGHKS, CDR2 YYEKEE (reference sequence). V was shortened by 3 bases and J by 1 base, with 13 bases between the two germline ends. The CDR3 sequence is 15 residues long. V is TRBV5-5 and J is TRBJ1-1; D perhaps matches TRBD1 (6 bases). The sample comprised peripheral blood. This clonotype was sampled from a woman between 45 and 65 years old with acute or convalescent COVID-19. CDR3 region: CASSYGQPKNTEAFF. CDR3 sequence (DNA): TGTGCCAGCAGCTACGGACAGCCTAAGAACACTGAAGCTTTCTTT.